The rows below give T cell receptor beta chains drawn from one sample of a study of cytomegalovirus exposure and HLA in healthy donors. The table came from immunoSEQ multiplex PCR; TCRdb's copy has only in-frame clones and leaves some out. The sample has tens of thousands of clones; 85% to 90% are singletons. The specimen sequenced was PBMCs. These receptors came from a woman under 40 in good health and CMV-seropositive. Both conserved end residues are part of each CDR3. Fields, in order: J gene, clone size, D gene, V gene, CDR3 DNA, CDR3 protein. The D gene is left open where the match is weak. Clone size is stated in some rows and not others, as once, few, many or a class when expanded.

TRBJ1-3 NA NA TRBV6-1 TGTGCCAGCAGTGAATTTCCCGCCGGCTCTGGAAACACCATATATTTT CASSEFPAGSGNTIYF
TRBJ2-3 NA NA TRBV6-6 TGTGCCAGCAGTTCCTATGGTAGCACAGATACGCAGTATTTT CASSSYGSTDTQYF
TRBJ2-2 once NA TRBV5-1 TGCGCCAGCAGCTTGGTTCCCACACGGGGTTCCACCGGGGAGCTGTTTTTT CASSLVPTRGSTGELFF
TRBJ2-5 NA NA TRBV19 TGTGCCAGCTGCAGGAGCGGGCAAGAGACCCAGTACTTC CASCRSGQETQYF
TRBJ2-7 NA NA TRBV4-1 TGTGCCAGCAGCCCCGCTCGCCCTGCGTACGAGCAGTACTTC CASSPARPAYEQYF
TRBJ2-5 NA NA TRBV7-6 TGTGCCAGCAGCTTAGATGTCCGGGTTCAAGAGACCCAGTACTTC CASSLDVRVQETQYF
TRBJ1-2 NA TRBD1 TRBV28 TGTGCCAGCAGCGCAGGGGGCGCAAAAGGCTACACCTTC CASSAGGAKGYTF
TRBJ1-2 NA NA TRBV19 TGTGCCAGTAGGGCGGGCTCGATAAACTATGGCTACACCTTC CASRAGSINYGYTF
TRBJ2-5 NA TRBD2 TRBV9 TGTGCCAGCAGCGTAGATAGTAGCGGGAGTTTGGAGACCCAGTACTTC CASSVDSSGSLETQYF
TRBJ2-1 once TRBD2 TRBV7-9 TGTGCCAGCAGCGGGACCGGGACTAGCGGGAGTATCTATGAGCAGTTCTTC CASSGTGTSGSIYEQFF
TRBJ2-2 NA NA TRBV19 TGTGCCAGTAGGCAGGGTAGGACCGGGGAGCTGTTTTTT CASRQGRTGELFF
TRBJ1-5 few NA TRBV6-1 TGTGCCAGCACCCGGGGTCTTTATCAGCCCCAGCATTTT CASTRGLYQPQHF
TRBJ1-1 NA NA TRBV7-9 TGTGCCAGCAGAAACATGAACACTGAAGCTTTCTTT CASRNMNTEAFF
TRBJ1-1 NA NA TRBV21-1 TGTGCCAGCAGTTTATCCAGGGTAAGCACTGAAGCTTTCTTT CASSLSRVSTEAFF
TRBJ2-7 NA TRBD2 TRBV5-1 TGCGCCAGCAGCACCGGGACAACCGGGACTAGCGGCTACGAGCAGTACTTC CASSTGTTGTSGYEQYF
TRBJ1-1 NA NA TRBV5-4 TGTGCCAGCAGCCGGAAATCGGGACATGACGGAGCTTTCTTT CASSRKSGHDGAFF
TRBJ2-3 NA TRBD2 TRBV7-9 TGTGCCAGCAGCCTTACTAGCGGTCCCACAGATACGCAGTATTTT CASSLTSGPTDTQYF
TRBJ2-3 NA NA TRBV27 TGTGCCAGCAGACTTACAGGGACAGATACGCAGTATTTT CASRLTGTDTQYF
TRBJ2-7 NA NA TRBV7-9 TGTGCCAGCAGCTTAGATACAGGGACCTCCTACGAGCAGTACTTC CASSLDTGTSYEQYF
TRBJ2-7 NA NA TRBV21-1 TGTGCCAGCAAGACGGGAGCAGTCTACGAGCAGTACTTC CASKTGAVYEQYF
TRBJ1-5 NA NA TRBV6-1 TGTGCCAGCAGTGAGAAGTTAACAGGCCCCAGGCAGCCCCAGCATTTT CASSEKLTGPRQPQHF
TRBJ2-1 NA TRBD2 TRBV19 TGTGCCAGTAGTATAGGGCTAGCGGGTTACAATGAGCAGTTCTTC CASSIGLAGYNEQFF
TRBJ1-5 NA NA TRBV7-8 TGTGCCAGCAGCTTAGAGGGACTTCCCAATCAGCCCCAGCATTTT CASSLEGLPNQPQHF
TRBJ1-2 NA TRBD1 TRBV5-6 TGTGCCAGCAGCTTGTTCGACAGGGGGGTAGATGGCTACACCTTC CASSLFDRGVDGYTF
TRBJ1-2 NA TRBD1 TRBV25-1 TGTGCCAGCAGTCCAACGGGACAGGGGGCGGGTAACTATGGCTACACCTTC CASSPTGQGAGNYGYTF
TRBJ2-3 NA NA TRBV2 TGTGCCAGCAGGGATCCGGGAGAAAATCTTGGTACGCAGTATTTT CASRDPGENLGTQYF
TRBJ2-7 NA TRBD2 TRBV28 TGTGCCAGCAGTTTATCGGGGGGGGCTTGGTACTTC CASSLSGGAWYF
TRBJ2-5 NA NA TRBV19 TGTGCCAGTAGGGCTGCGGGTAGACAAGAGACCCAGTACTTC CASRAAGRQETQYF
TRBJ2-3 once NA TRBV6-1 TGTGCCAGCACCCTCCCTTATGTGGGAGGAGATACGCAGTATTTT CASTLPYVGGDTQYF
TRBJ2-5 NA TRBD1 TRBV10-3 TGTGCCAGCAACCCCGGGACAGCACAAGAGACCCAGTACTTC CASNPGTAQETQYF
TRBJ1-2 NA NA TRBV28 TGTGCCAGCAGTTTATTGGGCAGCTATGGCTACACCTTC CASSLLGSYGYTF
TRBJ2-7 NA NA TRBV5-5 TGTGCCAGCAGCTTTCAGGAAACCTACGAGCAGTACTTC CASSFQETYEQYF
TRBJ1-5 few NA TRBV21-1 TGTGCCAGCAGCAAAGATCCTCAGGGGGAAAATCAGCCCCAGCATTTT CASSKDPQGENQPQHF
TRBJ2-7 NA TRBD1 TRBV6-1 TGTGCCAGCAGTGTGGTACAGGGGGCCGGATCCTACGAGCAGTACTTC CASSVVQGAGSYEQYF
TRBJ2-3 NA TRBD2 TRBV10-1 TGCGCCAGCAGTGGTACTAGCGGCACAGATACGCAGTATTTT CASSGTSGTDTQYF
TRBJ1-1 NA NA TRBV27 TGTGCCAGCAGTTTGTGGAGGAACACTGAAGCTTTCTTT CASSLWRNTEAFF
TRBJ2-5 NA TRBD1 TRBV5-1 TGCGCCAGCAGCGGCAAGGGACAGGAAGAGACCCAGTACTTC CASSGKGQEETQYF
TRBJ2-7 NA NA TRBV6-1 TGTGCCAGCAATATAAGGACGCTTAGCGCCTACGAGCAGTACTTC CASNIRTLSAYEQYF
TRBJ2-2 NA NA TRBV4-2 TGTGCCAGCAGCCAAGAACAAAACGCGAACACCGGGGAGCTGTTTTTT CASSQEQNANTGELFF